The T cell receptor (beta chain) described here comes from a study of blood T cell repertoires in COVID-19. Background on the study: The United States, Italy and Spain provided the acute and convalescent COVID-19 samples. Sample material is recorded as cDNA or gDNA derived from T cells, B-cell-depleted T cells, or PBMCs.

In the authors' methods: Nucleated cell number was recorded as an estimate derived from reference gene primer amplification. Here immunoSEQ multiplex PCR was the method, and the copy in TCRdb shows in-frame clones only, minus some. The DNA gave D and trimming, while V, J and clone size come from that table. The sample yields 200,000 to 250,000 clones, 84% seen once. V lost 2 bases to trimming and J lost 8 bases; unmatched junction nucleotides: 4. Germline V gives CDR1 SGHTA, CDR2 FQGNSA. This CDR3 spans 15 amino acids. V usage is TRBV7-2 and J usage is TRBJ2-1, with 12 bases fitting TRBD2. Sequenced input: peripheral blood. The TCR originated in a man aged 45 to 65 with active or convalescent COVID-19. In nucleotides, the CDR3 is TGTGCCAGCAGCTTACTAGCGGGGGGGAGCTATGAGCAGTTCTTC. Its protein is CASSLLAGGSYEQFF.